A single sample is the source of the 15 T cell receptor beta chains below, sequenced in a study of cytomegalovirus exposure and HLA in healthy donors. This PCR relied on a set of 60 Vbeta primers and 13 Jbeta primers. TCRdb keeps only in-frame clones here, not all; method: immunoSEQ multiplex PCR. The top ten clones hold roughly 0.45% of a sample with approximately 250,000 clones, approximately 78% of them seen once. The sample was PBMCs. The source of these receptors is a boy younger than 18 in good health and CMV-seronegative.

This rearrangement joins TRBV14 to TRBJ1-2, with D possibly being TRBD1 (5 bases). Trimming removed 4 bases from V and 5 bases from J, with 11 bases in between. Germline V gene data show CDR1 as SGHDN and CDR2 as FVKESK. This CDR3 spans 13 amino acids. The CDR3 DNA sequence: TGTGCCAGCAGCCGACAGCCCCTTTATGGCTACACCTTC. Its translation: CASSRQPLYGYTF.

The V and J genes are TRBV2 and TRBJ1-1; 7 bases are a match to TRBD1. This CDR3 contains 14 residues. The V and J ends lost 6 bases and 2 bases, in that order; junction bases with no gene match: 6. CDR1 is SNHLY and CDR2 is FYNNEI in the germline V gene. CDR3 sequence: CASSGDRANTEAFF. The CDR3 region has the DNA TGTGCCAGCAGCGGCGACAGGGCAAACACTGAAGCTTTCTTT.

The V and J genes are TRBV2 and TRBJ2-5; 7 bases are a match to TRBD1. Trimming took 8 bases from V and 4 from J; bases not matched to a gene: 16. CDR1 is SNHLY, CDR2 FYNNEI, per germline. This CDR3 has 16 residues. As DNA, the CDR3 is TGTGCCAGCGTCCTTAATAGACAGGGAGTCGGAGAGACCCAGTACTTC. Translated, it gives CASVLNRQGVGETQYF. Together with reference TRBV2 and TRBJ2-5, the CDR3 gives the full variable domain: EPEVTQTPSHQVTQMGQEVILRCVPISNHLYFYWYRQILGQKVEFLVSFYNNEISEKSEIFDDQFSVERPDGSNFTLKIRSTKLEDSAMYFCASVLNRQGVGETQYFGPGTRLLVL.

The chain couples TRBV9 to TRBJ2-1; no reliable D call. CDR3 size: 15 residues. The germline CDR1 and CDR2 sequences are SGDLS and YYNGEE. The germline V and J ends were trimmed by 0 bases and 0 bases, with 7 bases remaining between them. The CDR3 nucleotides are TGTGCCAGCAGCGTAGTAGATAGCTCCTACAATGAGCAGTTCTTC. Translation gives CASSVVDSSYNEQFF.

This chain links TRBV5-1 with TRBJ1-2, with D possibly being TRBD1 (6 bases). Trimming stripped 4 bases from V and 5 bases from J, with 9 bases between. Germline CDR1 reads SGHRS; CDR2 reads YFSETQ. The CDR3 has 12 residues. The CDR3, as DNA: TGCGCCAGCAGCACGGACAGTTATGGCTACACCTTC. Translation: CASSTDSYGYTF.

The V call is TRBV6-4, the J call TRBJ1-2; D may be TRBD1 (5 bases). CDR3 length: 13 amino acids. CDR1 and CDR2 from the germline V gene are MRHNA and SNTAGT. The V end was cut by 6 bases, the J end by 4 bases, with 12 bases between. CDR3 sequence reads: CASRAGQGYGYTF. The CDR3 region has the DNA TGTGCCAGCAGAGCCGGGCAGGGCTATGGCTACACCTTC.

The gene calls are TRBV6-5 and TRBJ1-2, with D perhaps TRBD1 (5 bases). Trimming removed 0 bases from V and 7 bases from J, with 9 bases in between. The CDR3 consists of 13 residues. Germline CDR1 and CDR2: MNHEY and SVGAGI. In nucleotides, the CDR3 is TGTGCCAGCAGTTACTCGGGGCGATCTGGCTACACCTTC. Encoded protein: CASSYSGRSGYTF.

As to this clone: Distinct nucleotide sequences in the sample also encode this CDR3. The chain uses TRBV5-1 and TRBJ2-7, with 7 bases identical to TRBD2. The CDR3 has 15 residues. The germline V gene encodes CDR1 SGHRS and CDR2 YFSETQ. The V gene end was trimmed by 2 bases and the J gene end by 2 bases; junction bases not matched to a gene: 7. CDR3 amino acids: CASSFSGGPTYEQYF. The CDR3 DNA sequence: TGCGCCAGCAGCTTTTCGGGAGGACCCACCTACGAGCAGTACTTC.

V is TRBV5-4 and J is TRBJ2-5; 14 bases match TRBD2. Germline V gene lookup returns CDR1 SGHNT and CDR2 YYREEE (reference sequence). This CDR3 comprises 17 residues. V shed 4 bases, J shed 5 bases, and the junction held 10 bases outside the gene matches. The CDR3 loop is CASSPKGLAGGRETQYF. The CDR3 nucleotides read TGTGCCAGCAGCCCCAAAGGACTAGCGGGGGGCCGGGAGACCCAGTACTTC.

In regard to this clone: Its ends do not fully match the called genes, so a read error is possible. The chain recombines TRBV2 with TRBJ2-2, with D possibly TRBD2 on 6 matching bases. This CDR3 has 15 residues. Germline loops: CDR1 SNHLY, CDR2 FYNNEI. CDR3 protein: CASSDWVADDGGLFF. In nucleotides, the CDR3 is TGTGCCAGCAGTGATTGGGTAGCGGATGACGGGGGGCTGTTTTTT. Looking up the rest from reference TRBV2 and TRBJ2-2 gives the full variable domain: EPEVTQTPSHQVTQMGQEVILRCVPISNHLYFYWYRQILGQKVEFLVSFYNNEISEKSEIFDDQFSVERPDGSNFTLKIRSTKLEDSAMYFCASSDWVADDGGLFFGEGSRLTVL.

DNA for the CDR3: TGTGCCAGCAGTTTCCGGACAGGGACCTACGAGCAGTACTTC. Amino acids: CASSFRTGTYEQYF. This chain connects TRBV2 to TRBJ2-7; 8 nucleotides line up with TRBD1. Trimming at V came to 5 bases and at J to 2 bases, leaving 5 bases not matched to a gene. The CDR3 length is 14 residues. The germline gives CDR1 SNHLY, CDR2 FYNNEI.

V is TRBV9 and J is TRBJ2-3, with 10 bases aligning to TRBD2. V dropped 6 bases and J dropped 7; count of bases not matched to a gene: 14. Germline lookup yields CDR1 SGDLS and CDR2 YYNGEE. CDR3 length: 16 amino acids. The CDR3 coding sequence is TGTGCCAGCACCCCACTGGAGCGGGGGGGTACATATACGCAGTATTTT. It translates to CASTPLERGGTYTQYF.

The J gene is TRBJ1-5, the V gene TRBV4-1; 9 bases fit TRBD1. The CDR3 length is 18 residues. With V trimmed by 4 bases and J by 2 bases, 12 bases remained unmatched. Per the germline V gene, CDR1 is MGHRA and CDR2 is YSYEKL. CDR3 DNA: TGCGCCAGCAGCCGTATGCCCACGGACAGGGGTCGCAATCAGCCCCAGCATTTT. It specifies CASSRMPTDRGRNQPQHF.

The chain couples TRBV30 to TRBJ2-2; the D gene is possibly TRBD1 (5 bases). The CDR3 covers 16 residues. V lost 1 base and J lost 0, with 12 bases in between. Germline CDR1 is GTSNPN and CDR2 is SVGIG (reference sequence). The CDR3 reads CAWSGTRTSNTGELFF. The CDR3, as DNA: TGTGCCTGGAGTGGAACCAGGACATCGAACACCGGGGAGCTGTTTTTT.

The sample holds a few counts of this clone. This chain links TRBV9 with TRBJ2-3; the match to TRBD2 covers 9 bases. The CDR3 contains 15 residues. In germline, CDR1 is SGDLS, CDR2 YYNGEE. After removal of 0 bases from V and 8 bases from J, the junction contained 7 bases not matched to a gene. The DNA of the CDR3 is TGTGCCAGCAGCGTAGATGGCGGGGGGGCCCCTACGCAGTATTTT. It is translated as CASSVDGGGAPTQYF.